This T cell receptor beta chain was found in a study of T-cell reconstitution after alpha-beta-depleted transplantation in children. Library preparation (for TCRbeta) was performed with unique molecular identifiers. TCRdb processed the PCR reads anew with MiXCR; each CDR3 protein has one entry. The sample shows a few hundred thousand distinct CDR3 sequences, roughly 20% of them seen only once. The V gene end was trimmed by 0 bases and the J gene end by 6 bases; junction bases not matched to a gene: 6. Germline V gives CDR1 SGHRS, CDR2 YFSETQ. This CDR3 is built from 15 residues. The rearrangement joins TRBV5-1 to TRBJ2-1; 7 positions match TRBD2. Sequenced here: PBMCs from the stem cell graft donor, sampled from the stem cell graft. The TCR sequence derives from a human donor who donated a stem cell graft to a child with acute myeloid leukemia. The CDR3 DNA follows: TGCGCCAGCAGCTTGGTTGGACTAGTGGGCAATGAGCAGTTCTTC. This encodes CASSLVGLVGNEQFF.